This T cell receptor (beta chain) was sequenced during a study of blood T cell repertoires in COVID-19. Across the whole study: COVID-19 samples from acute and convalescent phases originated in the United States, Italy and Spain. From T cells, B-cell-depleted T cells, or PBMCs came the material, which was cDNA or gDNA.

Study processing details: Reference gene primer amplification in the assay estimated nucleated cell counts. Clones were read by immunoSEQ multiplex PCR, and TCRdb kept only the in-frame ones, dropping some. V and J calls and clone size are as listed in that table; D and trimming were resolved from the DNA. The profile shows about 22,000 clones, about 91% of them singletons. The source is a woman aged 70-85 years with active COVID-19. The sample comprised peripheral blood.

CDR3: CASSPPSFWRENIQYF. The CDR3 nucleotides read TGTGCCAGCTCACCACCATCGTTCTGGCGGGAAAACATTCAGTACTTC. V and J are TRBV18 and TRBJ2-4; TRBD2 is a possible D gene (5 bases). Trimming removed 0 bases from V and 5 bases from J, with 14 bases in between. The germline gives CDR1 KGHSH, CDR2 LQKENI. The length of the CDR3 is 16 residues.